This TCR beta chain was profiled in a study of shared clonotypes between healthy human individuals (TCRdb year 2020). For context, the study as a whole: The cohort included three men and a couple of women between 18 and 49 years of age. For each donor, CD4 naive and CD4 memory were each run on three plates, CD8 naive on two plates, and CD8 memory on one plate. To estimate repertoire size and how much clonotypes are shared between individuals, the study performed deep sequencing of blood TCR repertoires from 4 to 6 healthy adults. Different laboratories and diverse techniques were used to prepare libraries and sequence TCR repertoires, to increase sequencing depth and limit assay-specific biases. Leukapheresis yielded between about 0.85 and 10 billion PBMCs per donor. The paper as a whole reports these results and caveats: The small number of donors limited the genetic and exposure-history diversity represented. Naive subsets generally had larger estimated clonotype richness than memory subsets. When several donors were compared, the shared fraction of clonotypes was about 5% for naive CD4, less than 4% for naive CD8, 2.3% for memory CD4, and approximately 0.4% for memory CD8. Rarefaction of sorted-subset datasets indicated incomplete sequencing despite the large sequencing depth. Only blood was sampled, and tissue TCR repertoires likely differ from those in blood. Pairwise subsampling led to the expectation that sequencing depth would affect the degree of clonotype sharing among donors. Compared with non-shared clonotypes, the clonotypes found in all four sorted-subset donors had higher generation probabilities.

Healthy HIV-negative adults with no recently reported acute infections or vaccinations were included as donors. Every donor was a Caucasian adult living in Nashville, Tennessee, USA. CD4+ T cells were enriched through magnetic negative selection, after which naive cells were positively selected on CD45RA and the remaining negative fraction served as the memory subset. After blood collection by leukapheresis, PBMCs were isolated using Ficoll-Histopaque density gradient centrifugation and then cryopreserved in the vapor phase of liquid nitrogen. Purity and quantity of every magnetically sorted T cell population were checked by analytical flow cytometry. Genomic DNA was isolated from every sorted fraction and measured by UV absorbance on a Nanodrop 2000c. Concerning this clone: Its binding antigen is unknown. No base quality values were provided; no much bigger clone lies one nucleotide off.

Using the deep immunoSEQ assay, multiplex PCR amplified TCR CDR3 regions from genomic DNA. Extracted genomic DNA from each cell subset was distributed evenly across all wells of several immunoSEQ 96-well plates, and each plate was treated as a replicate. For sorted subsets, about 200 ng genomic DNA, equal to 30,000 to 35,000 T cell genomes, was loaded into each replicate PCR. Purified libraries were quantified with a Qubit 3.0 fluorometer, sized on a Bioanalyzer 2100, and re-quantified with the KAPA Library Quantification kit. A separate single-read 150-cycle Illumina NextSeq 550 flow cell was used to sequence each immunoSEQ 96-well plate. The authors processed their data as follows. The immunoSEQ output contained only junctional sequences without quality scores, so filtering could not match that applied to full-length reads. Sequences were annotated with PyIR, a Python wrapper for IgBLAST v1.9, and V/J genes and CDR3 were assigned using IMGT germline references. Reads were removed for weak V/J assignments (E-value above 1e-6), missing CDR3, stop codons, out-of-frame junctions, or ambiguous translated residues. V3J clonotypes were defined as sequences sharing the same inferred V gene, J gene, and CDR3 amino acid sequence. The percentage overlap between two repertoires was calculated by dividing the number of shared unique clonotypes by the size of the smaller repertoire. Three approaches were used to assess repertoire richness: RTK rarefaction, the Chao1 estimator, and Recon v2.1 estimates of unobserved clonotypes. OLGA was used to compute generation probabilities for all TCRbeta clonotypes that the gDNA method yielded from several donors. TCRdb provides this immuneACCESS table in a form limited to in-frame rearrangements. Some clones are lacking; in checked studies, under half of them reflect an unresolved V gene, and why the rest are absent is not known. Clone size and V and J calls were adopted from that table, with D and trimming inferred from the DNA. For this sample the table gives about 680,000 clones, of which 55% to 85% were detected only once. The leading ten clones occupy around 1.8% of the sample.

V drops 4 bases and J drops 13 bases, leaving 13 bases in between. The CDR3 runs 12 amino acids, cysteine and phenylalanine included. Of all the DNA, just the CDR3 is kept, 36 bases in frame from base 1. In the germline V gene (reference sequence), CDR1 corresponds to LNHDA and CDR2 to SQIVND. The sample consisted of memory CD4+ T cells sorted from blood. The cell subset or site label for this specimen denotes: CD45RA-negative fraction. In this chain, TRBV19 is recombined with TRBJ1-4, with no confidently assigned D gene. The source of this sequence is a woman aged 30 to 39 in good health. The CDR3 in this case is CASSTFEGGLFF. The base sequence is TGTGCCAGTAGTACCTTCGAGGGCGGACTGTTTTTT.